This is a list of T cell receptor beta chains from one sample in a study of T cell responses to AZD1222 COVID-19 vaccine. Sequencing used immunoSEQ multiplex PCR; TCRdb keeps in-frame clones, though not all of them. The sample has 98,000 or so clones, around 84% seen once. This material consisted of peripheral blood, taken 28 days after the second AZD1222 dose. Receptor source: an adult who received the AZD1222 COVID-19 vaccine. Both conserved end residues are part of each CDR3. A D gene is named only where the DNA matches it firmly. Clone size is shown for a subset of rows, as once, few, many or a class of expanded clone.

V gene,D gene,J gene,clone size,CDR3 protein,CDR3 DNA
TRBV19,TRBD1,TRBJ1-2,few,CASSRGTGNPNYGYTF,TGTGCCAGTAGTAGAGGGACAGGCAATCCTAACTATGGCTACACCTTC
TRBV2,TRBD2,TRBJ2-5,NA,CASSEALAGGETQYF,TGTGCCAGCAGTGAAGCTCTAGCGGGAGGGGAGACCCAGTACTTC
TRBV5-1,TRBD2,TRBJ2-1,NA,CASSLAIGLAEYNEQFF,TGCGCCAGCAGCTTGGCCATAGGACTAGCGGAATACAATGAGCAGTTCTTC
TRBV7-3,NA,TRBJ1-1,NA,CASSQTVLTEAFF,TGTGCCAGCAGCCAAACAGTACTCACTGAAGCTTTCTTT
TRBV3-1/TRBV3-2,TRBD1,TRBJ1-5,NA,CASSPTGSYQPQHF,TGTGCCAGCAGCCCGACAGGGTCTTACCAGCCCCAGCATTTT
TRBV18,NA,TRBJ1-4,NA,CASSPTVGPNEKLFF,TGTGCCAGCTCACCAACGGTCGGGCCTAATGAAAAACTGTTTTTT
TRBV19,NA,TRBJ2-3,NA,CASSNRRTDTQYF,TGTGCCAGTAGTAACCGGAGAACAGATACGCAGTATTTT
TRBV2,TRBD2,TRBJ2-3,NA,CASSKGLASSTDTQYF,TGTGCCAGCAGTAAAGGACTAGCGAGTAGCACAGATACGCAGTATTTT
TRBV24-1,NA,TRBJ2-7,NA,CATSDAGSSSYEQYF,TGTGCCACCAGTGACGCCGGGTCAAGCTCCTACGAGCAGTACTTC
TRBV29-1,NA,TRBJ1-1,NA,CSAGPMNTEAFF,TGCAGCGCCGGACCTATGAACACTGAAGCTTTCTTT
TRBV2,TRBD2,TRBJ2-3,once,CASSFAGVGTQYF,TGTGCCAGCAGTTTCGCGGGAGTTGGTACGCAGTATTTT
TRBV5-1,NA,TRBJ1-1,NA,CASSFVPGQNTEAFF,TGCGCCAGCAGCTTTGTTCCAGGCCAGAACACTGAAGCTTTCTTT
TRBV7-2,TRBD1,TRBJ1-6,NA,CASSSGGFDSPLHF,TGTGCCAGCAGCTCAGGGGGCTTCGATTCACCCCTCCACTTT
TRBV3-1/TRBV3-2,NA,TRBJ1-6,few,CASSQAGGGPAPLHF,TGTGCCAGCAGCCAAGCGGGTGGAGGCCCCGCACCCCTCCACTTT
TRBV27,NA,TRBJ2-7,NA,CASSYDGTMHF,TGTGCCAGCAGTTATGACGGCACCATGCACTTC
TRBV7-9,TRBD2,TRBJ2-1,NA,CASLIGTSAYNEQFF,TGTGCCAGCCTCATCGGGACTAGCGCCTACAATGAGCAGTTCTTC
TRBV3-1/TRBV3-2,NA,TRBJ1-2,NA,CASSQGQITNYGYTF,TGTGCCAGCAGCCAAGGACAGATAACCAACTATGGCTACACCTTC
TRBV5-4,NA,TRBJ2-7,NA,CASSLGEDLEQYF,TGTGCCAGCAGCTTGGGGGAGGACCTCGAGCAGTACTTC
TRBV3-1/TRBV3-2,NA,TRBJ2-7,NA,CASGQGRVNEQYF,TGTGCCAGTGGGCAGGGCAGGGTTAACGAGCAGTACTTC
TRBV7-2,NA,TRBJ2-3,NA,CASSLFRVDTQYF,TGTGCCAGCAGCTTATTCCGGGTAGATACGCAGTATTTT
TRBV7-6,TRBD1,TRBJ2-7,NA,CASSFDRVAEQYF,TGTGCCAGCAGCTTTGACAGGGTGGCCGAGCAGTACTTC
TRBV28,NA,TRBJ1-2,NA,CAGGSGAPGYGYTF,TGTGCCGGGGGGTCGGGGGCCCCTGGCTATGGCTACACCTTC
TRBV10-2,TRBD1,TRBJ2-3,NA,CASSKGQGADTQYF,TGCGCCAGCAGTAAGGGACAGGGGGCAGATACGCAGTATTTT
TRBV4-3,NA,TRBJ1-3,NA,CASSQEVGRLDRNTIYF,TGCGCCAGCAGCCAAGAGGTTGGAAGACTCGATAGAAACACCATATATTTT
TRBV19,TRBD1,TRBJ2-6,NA,CASRVIQGADGANVLTF,TGTGCCAGTAGGGTGATACAGGGGGCGGACGGGGCCAACGTCCTGACTTTC
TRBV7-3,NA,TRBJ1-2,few,CASSRDINYGYTF,TGTGCCAGCAGCCGGGATATAAACTATGGCTACACCTTC
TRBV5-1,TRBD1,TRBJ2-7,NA,CASSLAPGQGSYEQYF,TGCGCCAGCAGCTTGGCGCCAGGACAGGGGTCCTACGAGCAGTACTTC
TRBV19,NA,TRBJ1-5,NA,CASTGFNQPQHF,TGTGCCAGTACAGGTTTTAATCAGCCCCAGCATTTT
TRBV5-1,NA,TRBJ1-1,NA,CASSLYGPGTEAFF,TGCGCCAGCAGCTTGTACGGCCCTGGCACTGAAGCTTTCTTT
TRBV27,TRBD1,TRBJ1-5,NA,CASSTTSGTAFQSWHF,TGTGCCAGCAGTACAACAAGCGGGACAGCCTTTCAGTCTTGGCATTTT
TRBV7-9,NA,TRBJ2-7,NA,CASSHETPYEQYF,TGTGCCAGCAGCCACGAAACTCCCTACGAGCAGTACTTC
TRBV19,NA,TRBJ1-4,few,CASSIRSFGEKLFF,TGTGCCAGTAGTATCAGGTCGTTTGGGGAAAAACTGTTTTTT
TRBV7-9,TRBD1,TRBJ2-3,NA,CASSLGQGSTDTQYF,TGTGCCAGCAGTCTCGGACAGGGAAGCACAGATACGCAGTATTTT
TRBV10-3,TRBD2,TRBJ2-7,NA,CAIGLAGGREQYF,TGTGCCATAGGACTAGCGGGAGGTCGGGAGCAGTACTTC
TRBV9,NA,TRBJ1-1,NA,CASTSIMNTEAFF,TGTGCCAGCACGTCGATAATGAACACTGAAGCTTTCTTT
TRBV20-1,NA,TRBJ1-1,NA,CSATKAFF,TGCAGTGCTACGAAAGCTTTCTTT
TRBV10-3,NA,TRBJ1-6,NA,CATSGAWNSPLHF,TGTGCCACCTCGGGGGCATGGAATTCACCCCTCCACTTT
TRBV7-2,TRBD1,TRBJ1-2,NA,CASGQGESGYTF,TGTGCCAGCGGACAGGGGGAGAGTGGCTACACCTTC
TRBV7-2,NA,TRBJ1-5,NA,CASSSLLQGQPQHF,TGTGCCAGCAGCTCTTTGCTTCAGGGTCAGCCCCAGCATTTT
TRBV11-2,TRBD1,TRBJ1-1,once,CASSSNRGLEAFF,TGTGCCAGCAGCTCTAACAGGGGGCTTGAAGCTTTCTTT
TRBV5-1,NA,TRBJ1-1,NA,CASSSRDPNILNTEAFF,TGCGCCAGCAGCTCGAGGGACCCCAACATTTTGAACACTGAAGCTTTCTTT
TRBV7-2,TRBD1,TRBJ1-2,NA,CASSLTRTGGYGYTF,TGTGCCAGCAGCTTAACGCGTACAGGGGGCTATGGCTACACCTTC
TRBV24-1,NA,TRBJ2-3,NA,CATSDPPSETQYF,TGTGCCACCAGTGATCCCCCTAGCGAGACGCAGTATTTT
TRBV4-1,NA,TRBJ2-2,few,CASSPEPGRRTGELFF,TGCGCCAGCAGCCCAGAACCGGGAAGAAGGACCGGGGAGCTGTTTTTT
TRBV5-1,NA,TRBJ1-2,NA,CASSLNQAAGGYTF,TGCGCCAGCAGCCTCAACCAAGCCGCAGGAGGCTACACCTTC
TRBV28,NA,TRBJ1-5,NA,CASSLTFQPQHF,TGTGCCAGCAGTTTAACTTTTCAGCCCCAGCATTTT
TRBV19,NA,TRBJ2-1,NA,CASKARPGAPTAEQFF,TGTGCCAGTAAAGCAAGACCCGGGGCCCCGACGGCTGAGCAGTTCTTC
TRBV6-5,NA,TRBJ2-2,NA,CASSYSSRGELFF,TGTGCCAGCAGTTACTCCTCTAGGGGGGAGCTGTTTTTT